This T cell receptor beta chain was sequenced during a study of graft-versus-host responses after intestinal transplantation. Study context: Multivisceral, liver-intestinal, or isolated intestinal transplants were received by the recipients. All recipients were given anti-thymocyte globulin induction, and tacrolimus and steroids were then administered for around three years. General observations from the study: Marrow from the recipient contained GvH clones, some of which had appeared first in ileum or blood. Among circulating GvH clones, peak levels were associated with early post-transplant declines in HvG clones.

CDR1 and CDR2 (germline): PRHDT, FYEKMQ (reference sequence). Trimming took 1 base from V and 5 from J, leaving 9 bases between them. CDR3 length equals 15 residues. TCRdb keeps only in-frame clones here, not all; method: immunoSEQ multiplex PCR. Of some 90,000 clones in the sample, 85% to 95% were seen once. Comment on this clone: Its antigen is unidentified.

This specimen consisted of unstimulated CD8+ T cells sorted from spleen or lymph node cells, obtained before intestinal transplant. This TCR came from a human donor who received an intestinal transplant. The J gene is TRBJ1-6, the V gene TRBV13; D perhaps matches TRBD1 (6 bases). The DNA of the CDR3 is TGTGCCAGCAGCTTAGCTGCAGGGGATAATTCACCCCTCCACTTT. This translates into CASSLAAGDNSPLHF.